The source of this TCR beta chain is a study of blood T cell repertoires in COVID-19. The recovered donors of Cohort 3 showed two negative PCRs, clearance, or symptom resolution. The CDR3 contains 16 residues. The germline V and J ends were trimmed by 2 bases and 4 bases, with 17 bases remaining between them. Germline V CDR1 and CDR2: SNHLY, FYNNEI. In the study's own analysis: Nucleated cell number was recorded as an estimate derived from reference gene primer amplification. Using immunoSEQ multiplex PCR, the repertoire was profiled, and TCRdb retains in-frame clones only, with some absent. That table gives V, J and clone size, and the DNA gave D and trimming. The data hold 300,000 to 400,000 clones, with 90% observed a single time.

The chain recombines TRBV2 with TRBJ1-2; a weak D match, TRBD1 (5 bases). Sample: PBMCs or T cells enriched from blood (not recorded which). This sequence originates from a man in his 60s who had recovered from COVID-19. The DNA of the CDR3 is TGTGCCAGCAGTGAATGGGCGACAGTCCGCGGCTATGGCTACACCTTC. This gives the protein CASSEWATVRGYGYTF.